Below, 29 T cell receptor beta chains from the same sample are listed, as sequenced in a study of T cell repertoires in cytomegalovirus infection. TCRdb itself ran the reads through MiXCR, one entry per CDR3 protein. Among around 440,000 distinct CDR3 sequences listed, 11% were seen once. The specimen was PBMCs. These receptors came from a human donor in good health (CMV status not recorded). Some clones in this sample may be carry-over from other donors' samples.

This clonotype was observed at least ten times. The chain joins TRBV12-3 or TRBV12-4 to TRBJ2-1; 15 bases align to TRBD2. V shed 4 bases, J shed 14 bases, and the junction held 9 bases outside the gene matches. The CDR3 is 15 residues long. CDR3 in amino acids: CASSSLGTSGRTEFF. The CDR3 nucleotides read TGTGCCAGCAGTTCCCTCGGGACTAGCGGGAGGACGGAGTTCTTC.

This clonotype was picked up many times. This chain joins TRBV24-1 and TRBJ2-3; D is ambiguous. Trimming cost V 4 bases and J 0 bases, with 4 bases left between them. Germline-derived CDR1 and CDR2 are KGHDR and SFDVKD. The CDR3 spans 13 residues. CDR3 sequence reads: CATSDVSTDTQYF. The CDR3 DNA reads as TGTGCCACCAGTGACGTGAGCACAGATACGCAGTATTTT.

The chain employs TRBV15 and TRBJ2-7; 10 nucleotides line up with TRBD1. This CDR3 region has 14 residues. Germline CDR1 and CDR2: LNHNV and YYDKDF (reference sequence). With V trimmed by 4 bases and J by 4 bases, 4 bases remained unmatched. CDR3 coding DNA: TGTGCCACCAGCATCGACAGGGGGCCTTACGAGCAGTACTTC. The encoded protein is CATSIDRGPYEQYF.

This clonotype was counted at least ten times. The chain uses TRBV4-1 and TRBJ1-1; the D gene is possibly TRBD1 (5 bases). The CDR3 loop spans 13 amino acids. The V gene's germline CDR1 is MGHRA and CDR2 YSYEKL. V was trimmed by 8 bases and J by 4 bases, leaving 14 bases between them. CDR3 in amino acids: CASGLVGGTEAFF. CDR3 nucleotide sequence: TGCGCCAGCGGGTTGGTCGGGGGCACTGAAGCTTTCTTT.

This clonotype appeared many times. V gene TRBV7-9 combines with J gene TRBJ2-1; TRBD2 matches 9 bases. Trimming removed 3 bases from V and 10 bases from J; junction bases left unmatched: 4. The CDR3 consists of 13 residues. The V gene's germline CDR1 is SEHNR and CDR2 FQNEAQ (reference sequence). CDR3 coding DNA: TGTGCCAGCAGCTTCGGGACTAGCTACGAGCAGTTCTTC. This codes for CASSFGTSYEQFF.

This clonotype was seen at least ten times. The genes are TRBV19 and TRBJ1-2; D is possibly TRBD1 (5 bases). The CDR3 runs to 14 residues. CDR1 and CDR2 from the germline V gene are LNHDA and SQIVND (reference sequence). With 3 bases removed from V and 4 bases from J, the gap between germline ends came to 12 bases. The CDR3 reads CASSMRPGTYGYTF. The CDR3 nucleotides are TGTGCCAGTAGTATGAGGCCAGGGACCTATGGCTACACCTTC.

This clonotype was detected many times. This chain links TRBV7-3 with TRBJ2-7; TRBD1 agrees at 9 bases. The J segment lost 4 bases and the V segment lost 1 base, leaving 5 bases of the junction unmatched. The germline gives CDR1 SGHTA, CDR2 FQGTGA. The CDR3 has 15 amino acids. The CDR3 nucleotides are TGTGCCAGCAGCTTAAGTACAGGGGGCTCTTACGAGCAGTACTTC. This encodes CASSLSTGGSYEQYF. Drawing the rest from reference TRBV7-3 and TRBJ2-7, the complete variable domain is GAGVSQTPSNKVTEKGKYVELRCDPISGHTALYWYRQSLGQGPEFLIYFQGTGAADDSGLPNDRFFAVRPEGSVSTLKIQRTERGDSAVYLCASSLSTGGSYEQYFGPGTRLTVT.

This clonotype was observed many times. V usage is TRBV14 and J usage is TRBJ2-1; 11 positions agree with TRBD2. Germline-derived CDR1 and CDR2 are SGHDN and FVKESK. V shed 4 bases and J 6 bases; nucleotides not matched to a gene: 5. This CDR3 has 15 amino acids. In DNA form, the CDR3 reads TGTGCCAGCAGCCCCCGGACTAGCGGGTTCAATGAGCAGTTCTTC. Protein: CASSPRTSGFNEQFF.

The chain is built from TRBV20-1 and TRBJ2-2; TRBD1 might be the D (5 bases). CDR1 and CDR2 (germline): DFQATT, SNEGSKA (reference sequence). The CDR3 length is 13 residues. Trimming took 3 bases from V and 5 from J, leaving 10 bases between them. CDR3 sequence: CSASIPGTGELFF. The CDR3 nucleotides are TGCAGTGCTAGCATCCCAGGGACCGGGGAGCTGTTTTTT.

This clonotype was seen many times. The genes are TRBV7-9 and TRBJ2-3; 8 positions agree with TRBD2. There are 15 residues in the CDR3. Trimming took 6 bases from V and 2 from J; bases not matched to a gene: 7. Germline values: CDR1 SEHNR, CDR2 FQNEAQ (reference sequence). In nucleotides, the CDR3 is TGTGCCAGCAGTCGGGCTAGCGGGTTCACAGATACGCAGTATTTT. Translated: CASSRASGFTDTQYF.

This clonotype was counted ten times or more. This chain links TRBV20-1 with TRBJ1-5; possibly TRBD1 for D (6 bases). The CDR3 length is 14 residues. V was trimmed by 6 bases and J by 6 bases, leaving 18 bases between them. The germline V gene has CDR1 DFQATT and CDR2 SNEGSKA (reference sequence). CDR3 in amino acids: CSATDRTLGQPQHF. The CDR3, as DNA: TGCAGTGCAACAGACAGGACCTTGGGTCAGCCCCAGCATTTT.

The table lists this clonotype with many counts. The CDR3 nucleotides read TGTGCCAGCAGCCCAAACAGGGGGCATCGAAATCAGCCCCAGCATTTT. Translation gives CASSPNRGHRNQPQHF. This chain links TRBV7-8 with TRBJ1-5; 9 bases match TRBD1. The CDR3 has 16 amino acids. In germline, CDR1 is SGHVS, CDR2 FQNEAQ. The V and J ends lost 5 bases and 4 bases, in that order; junction bases with no gene match: 9.

The chain combines TRBV5-4 with TRBJ2-7, with a tentative D call TRBD1 (6 bases). Germline V gene data show CDR1 as SGHNT and CDR2 as YYREEE (reference sequence). This CDR3 has 14 amino acids. Trimming took off 4 bases at V and 2 bases at J, with 13 bases between the two ends. The CDR3 region is CASSQDSGPYEQYF. The DNA for the CDR3 is TGTGCCAGCAGCCAGGACAGCGGCCCCTACGAGCAGTACTTC.

This chain links TRBV19 with TRBJ2-6; 7 positions match TRBD2. CDR1 LNHDA and CDR2 SQIVND come from the germline V gene (reference sequence). Trimming took 7 bases from V and 0 from J; bases not matched to a gene: 12. The CDR3 is 18 amino acids. CDR3 coding DNA: TGTGCCAGTACCTCGGGGAGGGGCTCTAGCTCTGGGGCCAACGTCCTGACTTTC. Encoded protein: CASTSGRGSSSGANVLTF.

This clonotype was seen repeatedly, ten times or more. The genes are TRBV19 and TRBJ2-3, with 7 bases aligning to TRBD2. CDR1 is LNHDA and CDR2 is SQIVND in the germline V gene (reference sequence). V lost 6 bases to trimming and J lost 6 bases; unmatched junction nucleotides: 6. The CDR3 contains 13 residues. The CDR3, as DNA: TGTGCCAGTAGGGGAGGGGCGACGGATACGCAGTATTTT. Amino acid sequence: CASRGGATDTQYF.

At least ten counts were recorded for this clonotype. This rearrangement joins TRBV7-3 to TRBJ2-7; TRBD1 or TRBD2 may be the D gene (5 bases each). This CDR3 has 15 residues. Trimming cost V 5 bases and J 2 bases, with 16 bases left between them. In germline, CDR1 is SGHTA, CDR2 FQGTGA. The CDR3 loop reads CASSLRGEKAYEQYF. CDR3 bases: TGTGCCAGCAGCCTACGGGGCGAGAAAGCCTACGAGCAGTACTTC. Drawing the rest from reference TRBV7-3 and TRBJ2-7, the complete variable domain is GAGVSQTPSNKVTEKGKYVELRCDPISGHTALYWYRQSLGQGPEFLIYFQGTGAADDSGLPNDRFFAVRPEGSVSTLKIQRTERGDSAVYLCASSLRGEKAYEQYFGPGTRLTVT.

The chain employs TRBV15 and TRBJ2-5; D perhaps matches TRBD2 (6 bases). V was cut by 6 bases and J by 3 bases, with 11 bases left in between. The germline V gene encodes CDR1 LNHNV and CDR2 YYDKDF (reference sequence). This CDR3 comprises 13 residues. CDR3 sequence reads: CATREGGKETQYF. The CDR3 DNA reads TGTGCCACCAGGGAGGGCGGGAAAGAGACCCAGTACTTC.

The chain couples TRBV12-5 to TRBJ1-3, with D maybe TRBD1 (5 bases). This CDR3 is built from 16 residues. CDR1 is LGHNT, CDR2 FRNRAP, per germline. The V end was cut by 0 bases, the J end by 2 bases, with 11 bases between. The CDR3 loop is CASGLVPGWTGNTIYF. As DNA, the CDR3 is TGTGCTAGTGGTTTGGTTCCAGGGTGGACTGGAAACACCATATATTTT.

The chain links TRBV12-3 or TRBV12-4 to TRBJ2-7; D not certain. The CDR3 has 12 residues. Deletions cut 6 bases from V and 0 bases from J, with 6 bases between. The DNA for the CDR3 is TGTGCCAGCAGGAGCAGCTCCTACGAGCAGTACTTC. Translated, it gives CASRSSSYEQYF.

This clonotype has only a few counts. The chain uses TRBV7-3 and TRBJ2-3; 8 nucleotides match TRBD2. The CDR3 is made up of 14 amino acids. Germline V gives CDR1 SGHTA, CDR2 FQGTGA. V lost 2 bases and J lost 5; bases outside the gene matches: 3. CDR3 amino acids: CASSLGTRGDTQYF. DNA of the CDR3: TGTGCCAGCAGCTTAGGGACTAGGGGAGATACGCAGTATTTT.

This clonotype was detected a few times. The rearrangement uses TRBV29-1 and TRBJ2-7; 8 bases agree with TRBD2. CDR1 is SQVTM, CDR2 ANQGSEA, per germline. V gave up 0 bases and J gave up 5 bases; unmatched junction bases: 9. The CDR3 consists of 15 residues. The DNA for the CDR3 is TGCAGCGTTGAAGAGAAAAGCGGGGGCTTTAACGAGCAGTACTTC. Translated, it gives CSVEEKSGGFNEQYF.

In this sample, this clonotype turned up many times. This chain links TRBV29-1 with TRBJ1-4, with D perhaps matching TRBD1 (5 bases). The length of the CDR3 is 15 residues. Germline V gene lookup returns CDR1 SQVTM and CDR2 ANQGSEA. V lost 6 bases and J lost 10, with 24 bases in between. DNA of the CDR3: TGCAGCGTCACAAACCGGACCGGTGCTCAGGGAAAACTGTTTTTT. It is translated as CSVTNRTGAQGKLFF.

This clonotype appeared many times. The genes are TRBV27 and TRBJ1-1; D remains unclear. Trimming pared 3 bases from V and 10 bases from J, leaving 21 bases between. This CDR3 comprises 15 residues. The germline V gene encodes CDR1 MNHEY and CDR2 SMNVEV (reference sequence). CDR3 sequence reads: CASSFWASASYRAFF. CDR3 DNA sequence: TGTGCCAGCAGTTTTTGGGCATCGGCCTCTTATCGAGCTTTCTTT.

This clonotype was seen at least ten times. This chain connects TRBV6-6 to TRBJ2-7; no firm D call. Germline-derived CDR1 and CDR2 are MNHNY and SVGAGI (reference sequence). The V gene lost 5 bases and the J gene lost 7 bases, with 15 bases spanning the gap. The CDR3 spans 13 residues. The CDR3 spells CASSEPGRWEQYF. CDR3 DNA sequence: TGTGCCAGCAGTGAGCCCGGGCGTTGGGAGCAGTACTTC.

This clonotype was detected ten times or more. The rearrangement joins TRBV15 to TRBJ1-6; D not certain. Germline V lookup: CDR1 LNHNV, CDR2 YYDKDF (reference sequence). The V end lost 0 bases, the J end lost 4 bases, and 16 bases lay between the germline ends. CDR3 length: 18 residues. The CDR3 bases are TGTGCCACCAGCAGAGAAGAGTCAATTACAACTTATAATTCACCCCTCCACTTT. Protein sequence: CATSREESITTYNSPLHF.

This clonotype turned up a few times. The CDR3 coding sequence is TGTGCCAGCAGCCCCCGAATAGCGAATGAGCAGTTCTTC. This encodes CASSPRIANEQFF. The chain joins TRBV14 to TRBJ2-1, with D maybe TRBD2 (5 bases). The V end was cut by 4 bases, the J end by 7 bases, with 11 bases between. CDR1 and CDR2 (germline): SGHDN, FVKESK. CDR3 length equals 13 residues.

In this sample, this clonotype turned up many times. The chain couples TRBV18 to TRBJ1-1; TRBD1 might be the D (6 bases). V was trimmed by 4 bases and J by 6 bases, leaving 9 bases between them. CDR1 is KGHSH and CDR2 is LQKENI in the germline V gene. The CDR3 has 12 amino acids. CDR3: CASSLGQSEAFF. DNA of the CDR3: TGTGCCAGCTCACTAGGACAGTCTGAAGCTTTCTTT. Together with reference TRBV18 and TRBJ1-1, the CDR3 gives the full variable domain: NAGVMQNPRHLVRRRGQEARLRCSPMKGHSHVYWYRQLPEEGLKFMVYLQKENIIDESGMPKERFSAEFPKEGPSILRIQQVVRGDSAAYFCASSLGQSEAFFGQGTRLTVV.

This clonotype was counted at least ten times. The chain carries TRBV6-1 and TRBJ2-7; TRBD1 aligns across 8 bases. The CDR3 has 13 residues. Germline trimming cut 6 bases from V and 5 bases from J; bases unmatched to any gene: 6. Germline V gene sequence: CDR1 MNHNS, CDR2 SASEGT. The CDR3 coding sequence is TGTGCCAGCAGGACCCCAGGGGGCGACGAGCAGTACTTC. It yields the protein CASRTPGGDEQYF.

This clonotype has a count of ten or more. V gene TRBV7-8 combines with J gene TRBJ2-1, with 7 bases matching TRBD1. Germline-derived CDR1 and CDR2 are SGHVS and FQNEAQ. The CDR3 length is 17 residues. V lost 5 bases to trimming and J lost 3 bases; unmatched junction nucleotides: 13. In DNA, the CDR3 is TGTGCCAGCAGCACGCCAAACAGGGGACCCGACTACAATGAGCAGTTCTTC. Protein product: CASSTPNRGPDYNEQFF.